These 18 T cell receptor beta chains were sequenced from one sample in a study of blood T cell repertoires in COVID-19. The method was immunoSEQ multiplex PCR; TCRdb's version includes in-frame clones alone and lacks a portion of them. The data hold about 44,000 clones, with 80% to 90% observed a single time. The sequencing input was peripheral blood. These receptors were obtained from a woman aged 40-49 years with acute or convalescent COVID-19.

V usage is TRBV12-5 and J usage is TRBJ2-5, with D tentatively TRBD1 (6 bases). The CDR3 totals 15 residues. The V gene lost 1 base and the J gene lost 1 base, with 10 bases spanning the gap. CDR1 and CDR2 from the germline V gene are LGHNT and FRNRAP. The CDR3 bases are TGTGCTAGTGGTTTGGGCAGGGGTAGCCAAGAGACCCAGTACTTC. Translation: CASGLGRGSQETQYF.

This clone was counted a single time. The genes are TRBV21-1 and TRBJ2-1; TRBD1, the table's D call, lacks a check against the DNA. TRBV21-1 corresponds to a pseudogene. The CDR3 length is 16 residues. Here the CDR3 DNA reads TGTGCCAGCAGCACCCGGGACAGGGTTCTTTCCAATGAGCAGTTCTTC. This gives the protein CASSTRDRVLSNEQFF.

CDR3 nucleotides: TGTGCCAGCAGCCCCCAACTAGCGGGAGTAGGAGAGACCCAGTACTTC. Translation gives CASSPQLAGVGETQYF. V usage is TRBV11-2 and J usage is TRBJ2-5; 11 bases align to TRBD2. Unmatched junction bases numbered 9, after V lost 5 bases and J lost 4 bases. CDR1 SGHAT and CDR2 FQNNGV come from the germline V gene. This CDR3 comprises 16 residues.

The chain carries TRBV6-5 and TRBJ2-5; 8 bases map to TRBD2. Germline lookup yields CDR1 MNHEY and CDR2 SVGAGI. The CDR3 loop spans 16 amino acids. Losses at the gene ends were 2 bases for V and 2 bases for J; bases not matched to a gene: 7. DNA for the CDR3: TGTGCCAGCAGTTACAATCCGGGACTAGGACAAGAGACCCAGTACTTC. It yields the protein CASSYNPGLGQETQYF.

This chain joins TRBV2 and TRBJ1-2; TRBD1 aligns across 7 bases. V dropped 5 bases and J dropped 8; count of bases not matched to a gene: 8. The length of the CDR3 is 13 residues. CDR1 and CDR2 (germline): SNHLY, FYNNEI. The CDR3 loop reads CASSSDRDGGYTF. Here the CDR3 DNA reads TGTGCCAGCAGTTCAGACAGGGACGGCGGCTACACCTTC. The full variable domain, with the rest looked up from reference TRBV2 and TRBJ1-2, is EPEVTQTPSHQVTQMGQEVILRCVPISNHLYFYWYRQILGQKVEFLVSFYNNEISEKSEIFDDQFSVERPDGSNFTLKIRSTKLEDSAMYFCASSSDRDGGYTFGSGTRLTVV.

The chain combines TRBV28 with TRBJ1-1, with a tentative D call TRBD1 (5 bases). The CDR3 sequence is 15 residues long. V lost 4 bases, J lost 0 bases, and 12 bases lay in between. Germline CDR1 reads MDHEN; CDR2 reads SYDVKM. The DNA for the CDR3 is TGTGCCAGCAGTTATCAGGGAAGAGTGAACACTGAAGCTTTCTTT. Encoded protein: CASSYQGRVNTEAFF.

The gene calls are TRBV6-5 and TRBJ1-2, with a tentative D call TRBD1 (5 bases). Germline CDR1 reads MNHEY; CDR2 reads SVGAGI. V was shortened by 7 bases and J by 0 bases, with 12 bases between the two germline ends. The CDR3 loop spans 14 amino acids. The CDR3, as DNA: TGTGCCAGCATCCAGGGTTTAGCTAACTATGGCTACACCTTC. The encoded protein is CASIQGLANYGYTF.

The chain uses TRBV28 and TRBJ1-5; no definite D call. V was clipped by 7 bases and J by 5 bases, with 15 bases between them. Germline CDR1 MDHEN, CDR2 SYDVKM. This CDR3 is built from 14 residues. The CDR3: CASTLWRGDQPQHF. DNA for the CDR3: TGTGCCAGCACCCTTTGGCGCGGGGATCAGCCCCAGCATTTT.

The chain carries TRBV12-3 or TRBV12-4 and TRBJ1-1; D remains unclear. V gave up 4 bases and J gave up 10 bases, with 10 bases separating them. The CDR3 loop spans 11 amino acids. The CDR3, as DNA: TGTGCCAGCAGTTCTACGTCTGTAGCTTTCTTT. It encodes CASSSTSVAFF.

The gene calls are TRBV28 and TRBJ2-6; D remains ambiguous. The CDR3 length is 17 residues. Germline loops: CDR1 MDHEN, CDR2 SYDVKM. Deletions cut 4 bases from V and 0 bases from J, with 13 bases between. The CDR3 sequence: CASSSVITTSGANVLTF. Here the CDR3 DNA reads TGTGCCAGCAGTTCGGTAATCACCACCTCTGGGGCCAACGTCCTGACTTTC.

This chain connects TRBV7-6 to TRBJ1-5, with D unclear. From germline, CDR1 is SGHVS and CDR2 FNYEAQ. With 1 base removed from V and 4 bases from J, the gap between germline ends came to 14 bases. The CDR3 contains 16 residues. The CDR3 DNA reads as TGTGCCAGCAGCTTAGAGGCAGGAGGCGGGAATCAGCCCCAGCATTTT. Amino acid sequence: CASSLEAGGGNQPQHF.

This clone was observed once. The genes are TRBV6-6 and TRBJ2-7, with D possibly being TRBD2 (6 bases). Trimming stripped 2 bases from V and 6 bases from J, with 8 bases between. The V gene's germline CDR1 is MNHNY and CDR2 SVGAGI (reference sequence). The CDR3 consists of 12 residues. The CDR3 nucleotides are TGTGCCAGCAGTTACAGGAGGGGCGAGCAGTACTTC. It codes for CASSYRRGEQYF.

The chain recombines TRBV19 with TRBJ2-3; 7 positions match TRBD2. Unmatched junction bases numbered 13, after V lost 4 bases and J lost 0 bases. The CDR3 runs 18 residues. Germline lookup yields CDR1 LNHDA and CDR2 SQIVND (reference sequence). The CDR3 protein is CASSRRGVRIASTDTQYF. CDR3 coding DNA: TGTGCCAGTAGTAGACGGGGGGTCCGAATAGCTAGCACAGATACGCAGTATTTT.

The rearrangement uses TRBV6-6 and TRBJ2-7, with 7 bases lining up with TRBD1. V shed 4 bases and J 2 bases; nucleotides not matched to a gene: 5. This CDR3 has 14 residues. Germline values: CDR1 MNHNY, CDR2 SVGAGI (reference sequence). The CDR3 loop reads CASSLKGAPYEQYF. For the CDR3, the DNA is TGTGCCAGCAGTTTGAAGGGGGCGCCCTACGAGCAGTACTTC.

V usage is TRBV7-8 and J usage is TRBJ1-1; 7 positions match TRBD1. Germline V gives CDR1 SGHVS, CDR2 FQNEAQ. The V segment lost 2 bases and the J segment 1 base; nucleotides outside the gene matches: 4. The CDR3 contains 15 residues. In nucleotides, the CDR3 is TGTGCCAGCAGCTTATGGGACAGACCGAACACTGAAGCTTTCTTT. Encoded protein: CASSLWDRPNTEAFF.

This clone was counted a few times. The V and J genes are TRBV4-3 and TRBJ2-1, with TRBD1 matching over 9 bases. The junction had 9 bases not matched to a gene; V was cut back by 0 bases and J by 9 bases. The CDR3 is 16 residues long. Germline CDR1 reads LGHNA; CDR2 reads YSLEER. The CDR3 loop reads CASSQEPGQGHGEQFF. Written as DNA, the CDR3 is TGCGCCAGCAGCCAAGAACCGGGACAGGGTCACGGTGAGCAGTTCTTC.

The CDR3 sequence is CATSEAGGPETQYF. DNA for the CDR3: TGTGCCACCAGTGAGGCCGGAGGGCCCGAGACCCAGTACTTC. This sequence joins TRBV24-1 and TRBJ2-5; D is perhaps TRBD2 (6 bases). There are 14 residues in the CDR3. Germline CDR1 is KGHDR and CDR2 is SFDVKD. Trimming took 4 bases from V and 5 from J, leaving 13 bases between them.

V is TRBV7-9 and J is TRBJ1-5, with TRBD1 matching 10 bases. From germline, CDR1 is SEHNR and CDR2 FQNEAQ (reference sequence). The CDR3 loop spans 14 amino acids. After removal of 5 bases from V and 6 bases from J, the junction contained 4 bases not matched to a gene. CDR3 protein: CASSDGTGVQPQHF. The CDR3 DNA sequence: TGTGCCAGCAGCGACGGGACAGGGGTTCAGCCCCAGCATTTT.